This TCR beta chain was documented in a study of shared clonotypes between healthy human individuals. Some clones are missing from TCRdb's copy, which holds only in-frame ones; the method was immunoSEQ multiplex PCR. This table holds roughly 2,000,000 clones, about 95% found once. Terminally differentiated effector memory CD45RA+ cells were left out of the naive CD8 fraction, which was CD45RO-negative and positively selected for CCR7. Within Nashville, Tennessee resided all donors, each a Caucasian adult. The CDR3 loop spans 16 amino acids. Per germline, CDR1 SGHRS and CDR2 YFSETQ. Germline trimming cut 1 base from V and 0 bases from J; bases unmatched to any gene: 4. On this clone itself: Its antigen is currently unknown.

Study outcomes and limitations: As a rule, naive subsets had a larger estimated richness than memory subsets. The researchers took only blood, and tissue repertoires probably look different. Among donors, clonotype sharing was expected to be affected by sequencing depth.

This clonotype was obtained from a man in his late teens or twenties in good health. The chain employs TRBV5-1 and TRBJ2-3; 8 nucleotides line up with TRBD2. Specimen: naive CD8+ T cells sorted from blood. The DNA for the CDR3 is TGCGCCAGCAGCTTGATCGGGAGGGCGAGCACAGATACGCAGTATTTT. It encodes CASSLIGRASTDTQYF.